This is a list of T cell receptor beta chains from one sample in a study of blood T cell repertoires in COVID-19. TCRdb's copy holds only in-frame clones and misses some; the assay was immunoSEQ multiplex PCR. The sample consists of around 160,000 clones, around nine tenths of them appearing once. Sequenced input: peripheral blood. These receptor sequences come from a human donor in a cohort sampled during active COVID-19. Both conserved end residues are trimmed from each CDR3.

V	J	CDR3
TRBV6-2/TRBV6-3	TRBJ2-7	ASSFPGLASYEQY
TRBV4-2	TRBJ2-5	ASSQDGTGRKETQY
TRBV11-1	TRBJ2-1	ASSLAGLAGGSYNEQF
TRBV6-5	TRBJ2-7	ASSYIRGGYEQY
TRBV7-2	TRBJ1-2	ASSGQGARDGYT
TRBV7-9	TRBJ1-6	ASRGSGDYNSPLH
TRBV7-3	TRBJ1-1	ASSRSPNTEAF
TRBV4-1	TRBJ2-1	ASSQQFTSGSGAEQF
TRBV4-2	TRBJ1-3	ASSQEVGGRGLDGNTIY
TRBV3-1/TRBV3-2	TRBJ1-4	ASSQTGATNEKLF
TRBV15	TRBJ1-6	ATSREAQAYNSPLH
TRBV7-9	TRBJ1-4	AVTGYEKLF
TRBV30	TRBJ2-3	AWSGGADTQY
TRBV18	TRBJ1-2	ASSPRAGRGYT
TRBV6-6	TRBJ1-5	ASSQGQFNQPQH
TRBV28	TRBJ2-7	ASSTSVVTRGQY
TRBV7-3	TRBJ2-1	ASSPTRRLGVSNEQF
TRBV7-3	TRBJ2-6	ASSLRGWDSSGANVLT
TRBV19	TRBJ2-1	ASSAFSRGWGNNEQF
TRBV30	TRBJ2-7	AWTGGTVSYEQY
TRBV28	TRBJ1-5	ASSPSGGGRQPQH
TRBV27	TRBJ1-2	ASSLLGQGRYGYT
TRBV27	TRBJ1-6	ASRSSGTGHSPLH
TRBV9	TRBJ2-3	ASSETGQGALDTQY
TRBV5-6	TRBJ2-2	ASSFWVEGGELF
TRBV6-6	TRBJ2-7	ASSPRWRGDISSYEQY
TRBV6-6	TRBJ1-6	ASSARTGSNSPLH
TRBV18	TRBJ2-5	ASSPGLAEGAQY
TRBV30	TRBJ1-6	AWSGQGANNSPLH
TRBV24-1	TRBJ1-5	ATSDFQGQPQH
TRBV4-3	TRBJ2-5	ASSQGRLAGGQETQY
TRBV5-4	TRBJ2-6	ASSLGQGAGGANVLT
TRBV4-3	TRBJ2-4	ASSQELGPGSKNIQY
TRBV5-6	TRBJ1-1	ASSLARGNTEAF
TRBV6-2/TRBV6-3	TRBJ2-1	ASSYSTSGSNEQF
TRBV29-1	TRBJ2-1	SIGLAGYYNEQF
TRBV19	TRBJ1-3	ASSMGGTGNTIY
TRBV28	TRBJ2-1	ASTDGSSYNEQF
TRBV6-5	TRBJ2-2	ASRTYRGELF
TRBV10-1	TRBJ2-2	ASSPKPGQGDTGELF
TRBV28	TRBJ2-5	ASSNLLRETQY
TRBV6-6	TRBJ2-5	ATVLAVGGETQY
TRBV28	TRBJ1-6	ASSLYGRNSPLH
TRBV4-3	TRBJ1-2	ASSQDYGELAAYGYT
TRBV3-1/TRBV3-2	TRBJ2-1	ASSQMSDEQF
TRBV18	TRBJ1-5	ASSPSDGSHQPQH
TRBV4-2	TRBJ2-3	ASSQERAGGRGNTDTQY
TRBV9	TRBJ2-1	ASSSAPLALSYNEQF
TRBV7-3	TRBJ2-7	ASSKSGTGTYEQY
TRBV7-6	TRBJ2-2	ASSFGRLGRDTGELF
TRBV28	TRBJ2-7	ASFGQDYFSYEQY